This TCR beta chain was documented in a study of blood T cell repertoires in COVID-19. Study information: The origin of the acute and convalescent COVID-19 samples was the United States, Italy and Spain.

In the original workflow: The authors estimated nucleated cell counts from reference gene primer amplification. TCRdb's table, derived via immunoSEQ multiplex PCR, lists solely in-frame clones and lacks some. V, J and clone size reflect that table, while D and trimming were determined from the DNA. The repertoire holds 210,000 or so clones, with more than 60% as singletons. This clone occurred a few times. The V and J ends lost 3 bases and 0 bases, in that order; junction bases with no gene match: 9. Germline assignment: CDR1 MNHEY and CDR2 SVGEGT. The CDR3 contains 18 residues. The V gene is TRBV6-2 or TRBV6-3, the J gene TRBJ2-7, with 12 bases fitting TRBD2. The sequence was obtained from a man in his forties or fifties who had recovered from COVID-19. Sequencing was done on a sample of peripheral blood. The CDR3 reads CASSYKWTSGASSYEQYF. The CDR3 bases are TGTGCCAGCAGTTATAAGTGGACTAGCGGGGCCAGCTCCTACGAGCAGTACTTC.